These 7 T cell receptor beta chains were sequenced from one sample in a study of blood T cells in healthy people across ages. Sample-barcoded 5' priming and a J-beta primer mix drove a second PCR of roughly 6 to 12 cycles. TCRdb redid the calling of the 5' RACE reads with MiXCR, one entry per CDR3 protein. The profile covers some 1,800,000 distinct CDR3 sequences, with 30% to 40% appearing a single time and around 23% taken by the ten largest. Sequencing was done on a sample of blood. Receptors were obtained from a human donor in good health.

The V gene is TRBV25-1, the J gene TRBJ1-4; no clear D gene. Trimming took 6 bases from V and 12 from J, leaving 14 bases between them. This CDR3 has 12 amino acids. Germline CDR1 MGHDK, CDR2 SYGVNS. In DNA form, the CDR3 reads TGTGCCAGCAGCGAGGTTGTATCCGAACTGTTTTTT. Translated, it gives CASSEVVSELFF. Filled out from reference TRBV25-1 and TRBJ1-4, the complete variable domain reads EADIYQTPRYLVIGTGKKITLECSQTMGHDKMYWYQQDPGMELHLIHYSYGVNSTEKGDLSSESTVSRIRTEHFPLTLESARPSHTSQYLCASSEVVSELFFGSGTQLSVL.

V is TRBV11-3 and J is TRBJ1-2, with unresolved D. CDR1 is SGHNT, CDR2 YENEEA, per germline. Trimming pared 3 bases from V and 0 bases from J, leaving 8 bases between. The CDR3 spans 14 residues. The CDR3 loop is CASSFRAANYGYTF. The DNA for the CDR3 is TGTGCCAGCAGCTTTCGGGCTGCTAACTATGGCTACACCTTC.

The chain links TRBV5-1 to TRBJ2-4; 9 positions agree with TRBD1. The J call may be wrong; the DNA end is better matched by TRBJ2-7. The germline CDR1 and CDR2 sequences are SGHRS and YFSETQ. The CDR3 contains 17 residues. The CDR3 spells CASSLEFPDRGFYEQYF. The CDR3 DNA reads TGCGCCAGCAGCTTGGAGTTCCCGGACAGGGGTTTCTACGAGCAGTACTTC.

Points on this clonotype: Mismatch with germline at one junction end may stem from a read error. The chain is built from TRBV7-7 and TRBJ1-5; D uncertain. CDR1 and CDR2 (germline): SSHAT, FNYEAQ (reference sequence). The CDR3 runs 16 residues. As DNA, the CDR3 is TGTGCTAGCAGCCCCCAGATTGGGCAGGAGAATCAGCCCCAGCATTTT. This encodes CASSPQIGQENQPQHF.

This chain joins TRBV18 and TRBJ2-2; D perhaps matches TRBD1 (6 bases). CDR1 and CDR2 from the germline V gene are KGHSH and LQKENI. CDR3 length: 14 residues. V was shortened by 5 bases and J by 5 bases, with 12 bases between the two germline ends. CDR3: CASSEQQGTGELFF. DNA for the CDR3: TGTGCCAGCTCAGAGCAACAGGGAACCGGGGAGCTGTTTTTT. The full variable domain, rest sourced from reference TRBV18 and TRBJ2-2, is NAGVMQNPRHLVRRRGQEARLRCSPMKGHSHVYWYRQLPEEGLKFMVYLQKENIIDESGMPKERFSAEFPKEGPSILRIQQVVRGDSAAYFCASSEQQGTGELFFGEGSRLTVL.

This clonotype was counted only a few times. This chain connects TRBV12-3 or TRBV12-4 to TRBJ2-7; TRBD1 is a possible D gene (5 bases). The CDR3 is 14 residues long. V was clipped by 6 bases and J by 7 bases, with 19 bases between them. In DNA, the CDR3 is TGTGCCAGCAGCTATGGGATAGCCAGACAGGAGCAGTACTTC. Encoded protein: CASSYGIARQEQYF.

V usage is TRBV12-3 or TRBV12-4 and J usage is TRBJ2-1; 7 bases match TRBD2. Germline trimming cut 6 bases from V and 1 base from J; bases unmatched to any gene: 6. The CDR3 totals 15 residues. The CDR3 loop is CASRASGASYNEQFF. The CDR3, as DNA: TGTGCCAGCAGAGCTAGCGGTGCTTCCTACAATGAGCAGTTCTTC.